One sample yielded the 9 T cell receptor beta chains listed below, sequenced in a study of cytomegalovirus exposure and HLA in healthy donors. With 60 Vbeta and 13 Jbeta primers, the PCR was carried out. Repertoires were generated with immunoSEQ multiplex PCR, while TCRdb's copy carries only in-frame clones and drops some. The data contain 100,000 to 150,000 clones, roughly a tenth of them singletons. The sequenced sample consisted of PBMCs. These receptor sequences come from a woman under 30 in good health and CMV-seropositive.

Turning to this clone: The CDR3 does not end in the conserved phenylalanine or tryptophan, so this is likely a read error. CDR3: CASRTGRTEAFL. The CDR3 DNA sequence: TGTGCCAGCAGGACAGGACGTACTGAAGCTTTCTTG. The V and J genes are TRBV6-1 and TRBJ1-1; perhaps TRBD1 as D (6 bases). Trimming cost V 6 bases and J 5 bases, with 10 bases left between them. The CDR3 runs to 12 residues. Germline V lookup: CDR1 MNHNS, CDR2 SASEGT.

The V call is TRBV11-3, the J call TRBJ2-3, with a tentative D call TRBD2 (6 bases). The CDR3 runs 14 residues. Per the germline V gene, CDR1 is SGHNT and CDR2 is YENEEA. Trimming stripped 4 bases from V and 6 bases from J, with 14 bases between. CDR3 loop: CASSSRREPDTQYF. DNA of the CDR3: TGTGCCAGCAGCTCCCGGCGGGAACCCGATACGCAGTATTTT. The full variable domain, with the rest looked up from reference TRBV11-3 and TRBJ2-3, is EAGVVQSPRYKIIEKKQPVAFWCNPISGHNTLYWYLQNLGQGPELLIRYENEEAVDDSQLPKDRFSAERLKGVDSTLKIQPAELGDSAVYLCASSSRREPDTQYFGPGTRLTVL.

A few counts support this clone. The chain links TRBV5-8 to TRBJ2-7; D unclear. The CDR3 totals 13 residues. V lost 8 bases, J lost 3 bases, and 15 bases lay in between. Germline V gene lookup returns CDR1 SGHTS and CDR2 YDEGEE. The CDR3 DNA reads TGTGCCAGTTCCTCGCAGCTAGTCTACGAGCAGTACTTC. Protein product: CASSSQLVYEQYF.

This clone was picked up a small number of times. This chain joins TRBV11-2 and TRBJ1-5; D unresolved. This CDR3 has 13 residues. Trimming shortened V by 2 bases and J by 6 bases, and 8 bases separated the two germline ends. Germline CDR1 and CDR2: SGHAT and FQNNGV. The CDR3 DNA reads TGTGCCAGCAGCTTATTTGGCACTCAGCCCCAGCATTTT. Amino acid sequence: CASSLFGTQPQHF.

V is TRBV10-3 and J is TRBJ2-3; 8 bases match TRBD2. The CDR3 consists of 17 residues. The germline gives CDR1 ENHRY, CDR2 SYGVKD. V lost 8 bases and J lost 6; bases outside the gene matches: 19. The CDR3 DNA is TGTGCCATCGGGGGGGCTAATCCGGGACTAGTTATTGATACGCAGTATTTT. This sequence encodes CAIGGANPGLVIDTQYF.

The chain couples TRBV28 to TRBJ1-1, with 11 bases fitting TRBD1. The CDR3 covers 16 residues. Germline CDR1 is MDHEN and CDR2 is SYDVKM. Germline trimming cut 7 bases from V and 4 bases from J; bases unmatched to any gene: 11. The CDR3 sequence is CASKGGQGDRSTEAFF. The CDR3 DNA reads TGTGCCAGCAAAGGGGGACAGGGGGATAGGAGCACTGAAGCTTTCTTT.

The chain has TRBV7-2 and TRBJ1-5, with D maybe TRBD1 (6 bases). The CDR3 is 14 residues long. The V end was cut by 5 bases, the J end by 3 bases, with 11 bases between. The germline CDR1 and CDR2 sequences are SGHTA and FQGNSA. CDR3 DNA sequence: TGTGCCAGCAGCAGAACAGGGAACAATCAGCCCCAGCATTTT. It encodes CASSRTGNNQPQHF.

Only a few counts were recorded for this clone. Because the CDR3 is missing its conserved closing phenylalanine or tryptophan, this is likely a read error. The V and J genes are TRBV2 and TRBJ2-2, with 8 positions matching TRBD1. Germline V CDR1 and CDR2: SNHLY, FYNNEI. The CDR3 is made up of 15 amino acids. V lost 5 bases and J lost 5; bases outside the gene matches: 7. Here the CDR3 DNA reads TGTGCCAGCAGTTTGTGGACAGGGAATACCGGGGAGCTGTTTGTT. It yields the protein CASSLWTGNTGELFV.

This chain connects TRBV2 to TRBJ1-3; D is unresolved. V dropped 1 base and J dropped 0 bases, with 10 bases sitting between them. Germline loops: CDR1 SNHLY, CDR2 FYNNEI. CDR3 length: 16 amino acids. The CDR3 region is CASSEGTGSSGNTIYF. CDR3 nucleotide sequence: TGTGCCAGCAGTGAAGGGACGGGGTCCTCTGGAAACACCATATATTTT.